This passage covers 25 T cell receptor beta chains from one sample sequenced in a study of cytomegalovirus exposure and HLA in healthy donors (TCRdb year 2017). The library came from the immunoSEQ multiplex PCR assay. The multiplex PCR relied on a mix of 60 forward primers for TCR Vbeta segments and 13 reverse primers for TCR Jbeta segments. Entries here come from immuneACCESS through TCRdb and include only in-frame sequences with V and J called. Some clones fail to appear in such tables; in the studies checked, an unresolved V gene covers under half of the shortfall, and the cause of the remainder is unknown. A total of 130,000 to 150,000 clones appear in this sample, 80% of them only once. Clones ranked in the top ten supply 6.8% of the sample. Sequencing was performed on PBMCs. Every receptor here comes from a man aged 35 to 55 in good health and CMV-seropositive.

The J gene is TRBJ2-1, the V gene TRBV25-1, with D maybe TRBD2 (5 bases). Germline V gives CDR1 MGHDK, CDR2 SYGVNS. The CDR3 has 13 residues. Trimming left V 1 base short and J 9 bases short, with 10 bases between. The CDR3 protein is CASSELDSGEQFF. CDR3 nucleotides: TGTGCCAGCAGTGAATTGGACTCCGGTGAGCAGTTCTTC. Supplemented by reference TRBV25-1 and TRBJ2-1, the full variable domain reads EADIYQTPRYLVIGTGKKITLECSQTMGHDKMYWYQQDPGMELHLIHYSYGVNSTEKGDLSSESTVSRIRTEHFPLTLESARPSHTSQYLCASSELDSGEQFFGPGTRLTVL.

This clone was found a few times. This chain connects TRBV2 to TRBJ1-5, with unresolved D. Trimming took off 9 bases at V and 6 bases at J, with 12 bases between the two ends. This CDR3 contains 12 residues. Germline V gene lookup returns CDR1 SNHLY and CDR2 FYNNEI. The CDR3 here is CASSLAIQPQHF. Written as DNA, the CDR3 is TGTGCCAGTTCTTTAGCAATTCAGCCCCAGCATTTT.

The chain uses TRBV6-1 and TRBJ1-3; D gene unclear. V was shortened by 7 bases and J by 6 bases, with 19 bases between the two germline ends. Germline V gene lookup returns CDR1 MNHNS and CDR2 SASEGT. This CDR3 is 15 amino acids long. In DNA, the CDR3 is TGTGCCAGCACCATCCTTTTTAACAGAGAAAACACCATATATTTT. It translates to CASTILFNRENTIYF.

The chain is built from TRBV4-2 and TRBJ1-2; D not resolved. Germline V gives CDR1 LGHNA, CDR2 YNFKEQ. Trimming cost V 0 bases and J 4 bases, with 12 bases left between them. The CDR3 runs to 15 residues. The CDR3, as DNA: TGTGCCAGCAGCCAAGATTTCCAGGCGACCTATGGCTACACCTTC. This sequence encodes CASSQDFQATYGYTF.

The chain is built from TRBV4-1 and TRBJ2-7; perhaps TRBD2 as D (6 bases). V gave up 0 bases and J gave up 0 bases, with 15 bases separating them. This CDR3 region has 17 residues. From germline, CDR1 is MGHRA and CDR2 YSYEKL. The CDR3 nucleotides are TGCGCCAGCAGCCAAGAAGTTAGCGGATTCCCCTCCTACGAGCAGTACTTC. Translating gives CASSQEVSGFPSYEQYF.

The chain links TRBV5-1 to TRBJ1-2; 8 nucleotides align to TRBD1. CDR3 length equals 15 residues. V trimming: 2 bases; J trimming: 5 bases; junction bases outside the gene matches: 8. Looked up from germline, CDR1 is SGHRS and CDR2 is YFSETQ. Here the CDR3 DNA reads TGCGCCAGCAGCTTTCTGACAGGGGCGGGATATGGCTACACCTTC. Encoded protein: CASSFLTGAGYGYTF.

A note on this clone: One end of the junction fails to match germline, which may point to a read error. The CDR3 DNA reads as TGTGCCAGTAGTATTCGACAGGGGGCAGCCGTCTTC. Residues: CASSIRQGAAVF. The V and J genes are TRBV19 and TRBJ1-2, with 10 nucleotides matching TRBD1. This CDR3 comprises 12 residues. Germline CDR1 LNHDA, CDR2 SQIVND (reference sequence).

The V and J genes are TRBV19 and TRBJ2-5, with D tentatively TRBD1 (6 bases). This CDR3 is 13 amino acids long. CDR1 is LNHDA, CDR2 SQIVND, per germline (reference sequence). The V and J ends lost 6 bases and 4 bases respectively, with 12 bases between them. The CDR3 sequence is CASRSQGAETQYF. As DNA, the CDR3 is TGTGCCAGTAGATCACAGGGCGCAGAGACCCAGTACTTC.

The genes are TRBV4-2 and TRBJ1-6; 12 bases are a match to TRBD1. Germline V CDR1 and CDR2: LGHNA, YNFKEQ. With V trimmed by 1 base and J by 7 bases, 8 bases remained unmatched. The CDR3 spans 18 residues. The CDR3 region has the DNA TGTGCCAGCAGCCAAGTCCCGGGACAGGGGGCTATGAATTCACCCCTCCACTTT. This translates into CASSQVPGQGAMNSPLHF.

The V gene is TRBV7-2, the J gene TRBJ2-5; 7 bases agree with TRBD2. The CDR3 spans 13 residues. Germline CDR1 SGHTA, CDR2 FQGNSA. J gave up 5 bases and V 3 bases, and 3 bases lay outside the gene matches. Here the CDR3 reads CASSFGLVETQYF. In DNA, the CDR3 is TGTGCCAGCAGCTTCGGACTAGTGGAGACCCAGTACTTC.

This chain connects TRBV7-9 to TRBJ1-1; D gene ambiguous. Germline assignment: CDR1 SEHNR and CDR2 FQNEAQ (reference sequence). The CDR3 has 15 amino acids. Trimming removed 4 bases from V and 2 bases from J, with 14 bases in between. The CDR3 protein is CASSSGSVINTEAFF. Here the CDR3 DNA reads TGTGCCAGCAGCTCGGGGTCTGTAATTAACACTGAAGCTTTCTTT.

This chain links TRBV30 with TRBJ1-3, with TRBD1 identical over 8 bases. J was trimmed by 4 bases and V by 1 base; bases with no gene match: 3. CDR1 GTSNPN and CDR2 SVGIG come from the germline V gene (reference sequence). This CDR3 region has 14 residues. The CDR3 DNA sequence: TGTGCCTGGAGTGGGGCAGGGGGCGGAAACACCATATATTTT. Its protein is CAWSGAGGGNTIYF.

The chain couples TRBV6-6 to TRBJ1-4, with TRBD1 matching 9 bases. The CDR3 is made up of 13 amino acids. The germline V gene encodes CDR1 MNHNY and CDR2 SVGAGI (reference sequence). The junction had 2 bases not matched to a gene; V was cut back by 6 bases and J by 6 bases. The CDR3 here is CASSGQGHEKLFF. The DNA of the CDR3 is TGTGCCAGCAGCGGACAGGGGCATGAAAAACTGTTTTTT.

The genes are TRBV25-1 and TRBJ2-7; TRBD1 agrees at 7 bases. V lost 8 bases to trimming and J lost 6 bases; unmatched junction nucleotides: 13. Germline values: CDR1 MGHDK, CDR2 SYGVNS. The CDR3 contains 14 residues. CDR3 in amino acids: CASGPTGIPLEQYF. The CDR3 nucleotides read TGTGCCAGCGGCCCGACAGGGATCCCCCTCGAGCAGTACTTC.

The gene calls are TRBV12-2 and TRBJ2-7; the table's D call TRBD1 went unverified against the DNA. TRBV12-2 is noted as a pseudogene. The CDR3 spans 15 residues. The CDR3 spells CASRLMRTGGYEQYF. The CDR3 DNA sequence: TGTGCAAGTCGCTTAATGCGGACAGGGGGCTACGAGCAGTACTTC.

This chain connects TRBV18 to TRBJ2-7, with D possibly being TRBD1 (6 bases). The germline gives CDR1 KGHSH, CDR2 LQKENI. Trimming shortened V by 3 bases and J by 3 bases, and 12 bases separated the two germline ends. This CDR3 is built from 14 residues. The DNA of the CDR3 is TGTGCCAGCTCACCTAGACGGACAGACTACGAGCAGTACTTC. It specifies CASSPRRTDYEQYF.

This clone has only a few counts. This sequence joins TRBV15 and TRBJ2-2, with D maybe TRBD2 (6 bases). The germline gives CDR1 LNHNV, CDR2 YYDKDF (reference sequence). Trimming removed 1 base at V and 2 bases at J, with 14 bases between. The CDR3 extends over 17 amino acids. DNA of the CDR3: TGTGCCACCAGCAGAGGACTGGCGGGGAGTAACACCGGGGAGCTGTTTTTT. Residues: CATSRGLAGSNTGELFF.

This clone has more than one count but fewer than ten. The CDR3 reads CASSARGGVQETQYF. CDR3 bases: TGCGCCAGCAGCGCCCGCGGGGGGGTTCAAGAGACCCAGTACTTC. This chain uses TRBV5-1 with TRBJ2-5, with 9 bases that match TRBD2. CDR1 SGHRS and CDR2 YFSETQ come from the germline V gene. This CDR3 spans 15 amino acids. The ends lost 4 bases at V and 2 bases at J; junction bases unmatched: 6.

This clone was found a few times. The CDR3 bases are TGTGCCAGCAGCAGCCCCTTTAGCGGGAGCTACGAGCAGTACTTC. This codes for CASSSPFSGSYEQYF. The gene calls are TRBV6-5 and TRBJ2-7, with TRBD2 matching 9 bases. The germline V gene has CDR1 MNHEY and CDR2 SVGAGI. This CDR3 contains 15 residues. J gave up 3 bases and V 6 bases, and 9 bases lay outside the gene matches.

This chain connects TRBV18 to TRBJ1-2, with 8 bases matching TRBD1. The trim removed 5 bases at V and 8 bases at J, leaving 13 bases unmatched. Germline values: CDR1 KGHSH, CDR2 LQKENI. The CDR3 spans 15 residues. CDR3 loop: CASSTQGQGGVGYTF. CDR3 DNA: TGTGCCAGCTCAACACAAGGACAGGGCGGAGTGGGCTACACCTTC.

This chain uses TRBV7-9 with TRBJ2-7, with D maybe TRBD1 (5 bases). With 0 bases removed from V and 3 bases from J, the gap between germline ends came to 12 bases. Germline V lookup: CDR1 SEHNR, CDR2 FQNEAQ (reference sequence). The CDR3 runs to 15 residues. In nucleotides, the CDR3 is TGTGCCAGCAGCTTAGCTGGTAGGGGAAACTACGAGCAGTACTTC. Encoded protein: CASSLAGRGNYEQYF.

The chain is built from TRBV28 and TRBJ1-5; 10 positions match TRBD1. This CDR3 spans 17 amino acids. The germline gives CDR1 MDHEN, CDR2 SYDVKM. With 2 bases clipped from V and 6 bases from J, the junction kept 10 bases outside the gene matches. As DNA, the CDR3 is TGTGCCAGCAGTTTACAGACCGGGACAGGGGACGGTCAGCCCCAGCATTTT. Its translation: CASSLQTGTGDGQPQHF.

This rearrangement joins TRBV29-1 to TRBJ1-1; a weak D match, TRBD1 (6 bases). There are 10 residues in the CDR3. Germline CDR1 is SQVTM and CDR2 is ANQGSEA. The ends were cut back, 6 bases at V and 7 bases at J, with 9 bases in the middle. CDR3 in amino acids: CSVLGGEAFF. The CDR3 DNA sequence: TGCAGCGTATTAGGGGGTGAAGCTTTCTTT.

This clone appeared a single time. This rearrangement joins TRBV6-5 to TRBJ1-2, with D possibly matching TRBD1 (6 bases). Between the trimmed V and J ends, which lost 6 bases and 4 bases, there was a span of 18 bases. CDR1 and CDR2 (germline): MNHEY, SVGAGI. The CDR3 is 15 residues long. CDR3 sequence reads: CASRGNRDNSYGYTF. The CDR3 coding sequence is TGTGCCAGCAGGGGTAATCGGGACAATTCCTATGGCTACACCTTC.

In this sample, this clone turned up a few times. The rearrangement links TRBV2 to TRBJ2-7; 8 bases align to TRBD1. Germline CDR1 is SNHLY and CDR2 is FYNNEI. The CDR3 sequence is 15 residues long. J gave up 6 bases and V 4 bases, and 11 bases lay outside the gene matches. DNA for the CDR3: TGTGCCAGCAGTGCAGCACGGACAGGGTTAAGCGAGCAGTACTTC. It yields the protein CASSAARTGLSEQYF.